This T cell receptor (beta chain) originates from a study of T cell responses to AZD1222 COVID-19 vaccine. Whole-study results and caveats: Across the whole spike, CD4 TCRs peaked at regions 160-218 and 743-854.

Produced via immunoSEQ multiplex PCR; TCRdb's table is partial and in-frame only. Here the sample spans roughly 140,000 clones, 88% being singletons. Losses at the gene ends were 7 bases for V and 7 bases for J; bases not matched to a gene: 8. There are 13 residues in the CDR3. Germline V gene sequence: CDR1 MNHEY, CDR2 SVGAGI. To note about this clone: Its specificity is not known.

The chain employs TRBV6-5 and TRBJ2-7; 9 bases are shared with TRBD1. This specimen was peripheral blood, taken on day 0 of MenACWY control vaccination. This TCR came from an adult in good health. CDR3 sequence reads: CASNDRGDVEQYF. The CDR3 DNA is TGTGCCAGCAACGACAGGGGGGATGTGGAGCAGTACTTC.